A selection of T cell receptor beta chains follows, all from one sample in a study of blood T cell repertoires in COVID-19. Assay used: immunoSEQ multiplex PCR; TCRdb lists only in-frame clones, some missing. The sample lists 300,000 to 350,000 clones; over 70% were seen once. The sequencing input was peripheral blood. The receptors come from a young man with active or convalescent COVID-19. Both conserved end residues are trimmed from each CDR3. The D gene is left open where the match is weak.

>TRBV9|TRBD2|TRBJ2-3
ASSVAGTSPDTQY
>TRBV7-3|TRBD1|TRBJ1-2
ASSPRGNYGYT
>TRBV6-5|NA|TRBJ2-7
ASRLQGQPYEQY
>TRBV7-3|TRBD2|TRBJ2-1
ASSSRLAGIDEQF
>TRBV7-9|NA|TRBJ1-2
ASSLAREVTYGYT
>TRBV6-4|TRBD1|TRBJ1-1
ASSRTGGPDTEAF
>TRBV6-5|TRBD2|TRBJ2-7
ASTTGLAGDREQY
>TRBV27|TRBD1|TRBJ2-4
ASSLSARGNIQY
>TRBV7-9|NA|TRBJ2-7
ASAGSSYEQY
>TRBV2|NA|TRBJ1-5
ASSIDVQGPYSNQPQH
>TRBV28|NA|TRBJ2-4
ASSDSLAKNIQY
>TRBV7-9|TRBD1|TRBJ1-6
ASRRTGGDSPLH
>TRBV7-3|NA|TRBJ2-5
ASSLGGGPQETQY
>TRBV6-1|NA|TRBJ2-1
ASSERLPGEQF
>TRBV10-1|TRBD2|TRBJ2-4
ASSEEREWGKNIQY
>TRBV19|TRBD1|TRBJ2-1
ASRIQGVSTEQF
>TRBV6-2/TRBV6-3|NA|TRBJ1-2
ASSYPDSPWGYT
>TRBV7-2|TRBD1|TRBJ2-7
ASSFSGQGFDEQY
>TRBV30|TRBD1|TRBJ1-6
AWSMRGRDSPLH
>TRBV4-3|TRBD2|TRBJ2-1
ASSHRAYAGDNEQF
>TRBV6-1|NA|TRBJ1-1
ASSEQGNTEAF
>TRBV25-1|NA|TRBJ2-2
ASSPRGGSTGELF
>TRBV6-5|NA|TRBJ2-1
ASSYSTNNEQF
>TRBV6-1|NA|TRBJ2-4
ASSEQAGGQNIQY
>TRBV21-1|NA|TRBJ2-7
ASSMVLGTSLCGQY
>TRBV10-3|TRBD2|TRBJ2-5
AISGQREGRETQY
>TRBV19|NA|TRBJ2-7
ASSVSSFSYEQY
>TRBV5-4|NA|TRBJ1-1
ASSFFLGPEAF
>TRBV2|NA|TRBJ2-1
ASSEYPYNEQF
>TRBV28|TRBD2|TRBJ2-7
ASSPSLGLAGAGDEQY
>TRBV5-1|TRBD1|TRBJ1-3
ASSSNRGSLAGNTIY
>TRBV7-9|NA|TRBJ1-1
ASSVPPTGAAF
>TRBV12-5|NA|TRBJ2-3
ASGLNTDTQY
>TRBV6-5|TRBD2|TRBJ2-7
ASSLTSGGHEQY
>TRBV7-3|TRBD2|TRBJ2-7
ASSLNSGAAYEQY
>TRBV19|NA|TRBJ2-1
ASSKSGPLEQF
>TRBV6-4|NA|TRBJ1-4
ASSECGATNEKLF
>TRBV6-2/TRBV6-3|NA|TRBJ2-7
ASSPTNRAYEQY
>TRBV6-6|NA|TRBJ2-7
ASSVFKWTVEQY
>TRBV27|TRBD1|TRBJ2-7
ASSWTGAEQY
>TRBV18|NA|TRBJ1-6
ASSRNTGRAFNSPLH
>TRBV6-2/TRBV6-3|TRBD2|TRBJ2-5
ASSLRLAETQY
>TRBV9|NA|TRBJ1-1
ASSVRGYTEAF
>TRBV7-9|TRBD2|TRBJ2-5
ASSPRGGRETQY
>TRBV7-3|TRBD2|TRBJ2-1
ASSLTPGLVYNEQF
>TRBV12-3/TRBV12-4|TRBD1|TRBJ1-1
ASSGQGASAF
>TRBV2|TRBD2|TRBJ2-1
ASSEGGGPDEQF
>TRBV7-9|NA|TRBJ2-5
ASSPQGRGLRETQY
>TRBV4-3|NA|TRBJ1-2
ASSQERWGGNYGYT
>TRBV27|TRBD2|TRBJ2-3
ASSLVGTSGISDTQY
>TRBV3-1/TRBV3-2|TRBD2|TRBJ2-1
ASSQAGLVRNEQF
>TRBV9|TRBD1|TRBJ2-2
ASAGGRVTPGELF
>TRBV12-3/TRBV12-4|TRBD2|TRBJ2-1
ASTVTRRESRF
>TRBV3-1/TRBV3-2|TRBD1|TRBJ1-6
ASSQDWGTGDLSLH
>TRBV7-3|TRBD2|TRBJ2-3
ASSRTSGSTDTQY
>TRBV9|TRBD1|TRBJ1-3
ASSVDSGGGNTIY